The present entry profiles one T cell receptor (beta chain) with its context. Its specificity is not known. Described treatment: approximately 18 received Ad26.COV2.S at low or high dose, single or two shots; about 5 received placebo; per-sample allocation not given. Specimen acquisition occurred on day 63 following the initial vaccine or placebo injection. Trimming removed 2 bases at V and 2 bases at J, with 13 bases between. The germline V gene encodes CDR1 MNHEY and CDR2 SVGEGT. This CDR3 has 17 amino acids. Produced via immunoSEQ multiplex PCR; TCRdb's table is partial and in-frame only. The table records 380,000 or so clones, approximately 90% of them present only once. The source of the sample is a study of Ad26.COV2.S vaccination and SARS-CoV-2 variants. Across the whole study: Donor participated within the Ad26.COV2.S arm of the COV1001 trial. Into the muscle, Ad26.COV2.S was dosed once or twice, 56 days apart.

Study-level points and caveats: Spike-specific TCR breadth was greater after Ad26.COV2.S than placebo.

Sample: peripheral blood, taken in a trial of Ad26.COV2.S vaccine versus placebo. The genes are TRBV6-2 or TRBV6-3 and TRBJ1-6, with TRBD1 as a possible D gene (5 bases). This receptor was obtained from a person aged 18 to 59 who received the Ad26.COV2.S COVID-19 vaccine or a placebo. The CDR3 nucleotides are TGTGCCAGCAGTTACCTAACCTCGACAGCCTATAATTCACCCCTCCACTTT. Its protein product is CASSYLTSTAYNSPLHF.